This T cell receptor beta chain was captured in a study of CD8 T cells in ankylosing spondylitis. Broader study findings: Ankylosing spondylitis blood appeared to be characterized by a TCR beta motif of several highly homologous variants. Clones linked with disease were CD8+ and fairly uncommon in the peripheral blood. Disease-linked clones were reportedly significantly enriched in matched ankylosing spondylitis synovial fluid.

Regarding this clonotype: The antigen is undetermined.

TCRdb analysed the 5' RACE reads with MiXCR anew, one entry per CDR3 protein. The sample gives a few hundred thousand distinct CDR3 sequences, about a sixth of which show up once; around 30% is in the top ten. Per the germline V gene, CDR1 is SGDLS and CDR2 is YYNGEE. The V segment lost 4 bases and the J segment 5 bases; nucleotides outside the gene matches: 15. CDR3 size: 17 residues. The receptor comes from a male donor with ankylosing spondylitis or in good health (not recorded which). This chain uses TRBV9 with TRBJ2-5; 9 positions match TRBD2. Sequences were obtained from blood, either unsorted or a sorted T cell fraction (not recorded which). The CDR3 region has the DNA TGTGCCAGCAGCCTTAATAGCGGGAGACTTTCCCCGGAGACCCAGTACTTC. It is translated as CASSLNSGRLSPETQYF.